These T cell receptor beta chains were read from a single sample in a study of OX40 agonist ivuxolimab in advanced cancers. TCRdb's copy holds only in-frame clones and misses some; the assay was immunoSEQ multiplex PCR. The sample carries 95,000 to 150,000 clones, roughly 95% recorded once. Sequences were derived from CD4+ or CD8+ T cells sorted from blood, sampled in a trial of the OX40 agonist ivuxolimab. The origin of the receptors is an adult with an advanced solid tumor such as melanoma, head and neck, liver or kidney cancer. Both conserved end residues are part of each CDR3. D genes are given only for firm matches. A clone size is listed for some rows: how often the clone was seen (once, few, many), or a class if it is expanded.

clone size: .; J gene: TRBJ1-5; V gene: TRBV15; D gene: .; CDR3 protein: CATSTRRSNQPQHF; CDR3 DNA: TGTGCCACCAGCACGAGAAGGAGCAATCAGCCCCAGCATTTT
clone size: .; J gene: TRBJ2-7; V gene: TRBV11-2; D gene: TRBD1; CDR3 protein: CASSLTTGDHYEQYF; CDR3 DNA: TGTGCCAGCAGCTTAACGACAGGGGACCACTACGAGCAGTACTTC
clone size: .; J gene: TRBJ1-1; V gene: TRBV14; D gene: .; CDR3 protein: CASSQGGRGYTEAFF; CDR3 DNA: TGTGCCAGCAGCCAAGGGGGAAGAGGGTACACTGAAGCTTTCTTT
clone size: .; J gene: TRBJ2-1; V gene: TRBV19; D gene: .; CDR3 protein: CASSLTHYNEQFF; CDR3 DNA: TGTGCCAGTAGTCTTACACACTACAATGAGCAGTTCTTC
clone size: .; J gene: TRBJ1-2; V gene: TRBV9; D gene: TRBD1; CDR3 protein: CASSPRQGAWGYTF; CDR3 DNA: TGTGCCAGCAGCCCCCGACAGGGGGCCTGGGGCTACACCTTC
clone size: once; J gene: TRBJ2-3; V gene: TRBV5-1; D gene: .; CDR3 protein: CASSSLTDTQYF; CDR3 DNA: TGCGCCAGCAGCTCCCTCACAGATACGCAGTATTTT
clone size: .; J gene: TRBJ2-3; V gene: TRBV6-5; D gene: TRBD1; CDR3 protein: CASRPRQGPTDTQYF; CDR3 DNA: TGTGCCAGCAGACCCCGACAGGGGCCAACAGATACGCAGTATTTT
clone size: .; J gene: TRBJ1-4; V gene: TRBV11-2; D gene: .; CDR3 protein: CASSPFVGVGEKLFF; CDR3 DNA: TGTGCCAGCAGCCCCTTCGTGGGGGTTGGGGAAAAACTGTTTTTT
clone size: .; J gene: TRBJ1-5; V gene: TRBV6-5; D gene: .; CDR3 protein: CASSEVYQPQHF; CDR3 DNA: TGTGCCAGCAGCGAAGTTTATCAGCCCCAGCATTTT
clone size: .; J gene: TRBJ2-3; V gene: TRBV27; D gene: .; CDR3 protein: CASSLSPGMGAGTQYF; CDR3 DNA: TGTGCCAGCAGTTTATCCCCCGGGATGGGGGCCGGGACGCAGTATTTT
clone size: few; J gene: TRBJ2-1; V gene: TRBV6-5; D gene: .; CDR3 protein: CASSYSNRGYNEQFF; CDR3 DNA: TGTGCCAGCAGTTACTCGAATCGCGGATACAATGAGCAGTTCTTC
clone size: .; J gene: TRBJ2-1; V gene: TRBV4-2; D gene: TRBD1; CDR3 protein: CASSQRDRGNNEQFF; CDR3 DNA: TGTGCCAGCAGCCAAAGGGACAGGGGAAACAATGAGCAGTTCTTC
clone size: .; J gene: TRBJ1-1; V gene: TRBV25-1; D gene: .; CDR3 protein: CANQRGGAF; CDR3 DNA: TGTGCCAACCAACGGGGGGGGGCTTTT
clone size: .; J gene: TRBJ2-1; V gene: TRBV9; D gene: TRBD2; CDR3 protein: CASSVLAGGSYNEQFF; CDR3 DNA: TGTGCCAGCAGCGTACTAGCGGGAGGCTCCTACAATGAGCAGTTCTTC
clone size: .; J gene: TRBJ2-7; V gene: TRBV7-9; D gene: .; CDR3 protein: CASSRGGESYEQYF; CDR3 DNA: TGTGCCAGCAGCCGCGGAGGGGAGAGCTACGAGCAGTACTTC
clone size: .; J gene: TRBJ2-1; V gene: TRBV27; D gene: TRBD1; CDR3 protein: CASSSGTASYNEQFF; CDR3 DNA: TGTGCCAGCAGTTCTGGGACAGCCTCCTACAATGAGCAGTTCTTC
clone size: .; J gene: TRBJ1-1; V gene: TRBV6-1; D gene: TRBD1; CDR3 protein: CASSGSDRAPRAFF; CDR3 DNA: TGTGCCAGCAGTGGCTCGGACAGGGCACCCAGAGCTTTCTTT
clone size: .; J gene: TRBJ2-7; V gene: TRBV19; D gene: .; CDR3 protein: CASSNRGWDEQYF; CDR3 DNA: TGTGCCAGTAGTAATCGGGGGTGGGACGAGCAGTACTTC
clone size: .; J gene: TRBJ2-5; V gene: TRBV5-4; D gene: TRBD2; CDR3 protein: CASSFPLSGRAGETQYF; CDR3 DNA: TGTGCCAGCAGCTTTCCCCTAAGCGGGAGGGCCGGGGAGACCCAGTACTTC
clone size: .; J gene: TRBJ2-7; V gene: TRBV4-2; D gene: TRBD2; CDR3 protein: CASSQEVAGFSYEQYF; CDR3 DNA: TGTGCCAGCAGCCAAGAAGTAGCGGGATTCTCCTACGAGCAGTACTTC
clone size: .; J gene: TRBJ1-2; V gene: TRBV5-6; D gene: TRBD1; CDR3 protein: CASSPGDRVGFGYTF; CDR3 DNA: TGTGCCAGCAGCCCCGGGGACAGGGTAGGTTTTGGCTACACCTTC
clone size: .; J gene: TRBJ2-1; V gene: TRBV7-2; D gene: TRBD2; CDR3 protein: CASSLSPGTSGVGGEQFF; CDR3 DNA: TGTGCCAGCAGCTTGAGTCCCGGGACTAGCGGGGTCGGGGGAGAGCAGTTCTTC
clone size: .; J gene: TRBJ1-1; V gene: TRBV7-8; D gene: .; CDR3 protein: CASSPEYWTEAFF; CDR3 DNA: TGTGCCAGCAGCCCGGAATACTGGACTGAAGCTTTCTTT
clone size: .; J gene: TRBJ2-1; V gene: TRBV5-4; D gene: TRBD1; CDR3 protein: CASRPGQGMVEQFF; CDR3 DNA: TGTGCCAGCAGGCCGGGACAGGGGATGGTTGAGCAGTTCTTC
clone size: .; J gene: TRBJ2-7; V gene: TRBV7-8; D gene: .; CDR3 protein: CASSLEGRGYEQYF; CDR3 DNA: TGTGCCAGCAGCTTAGAGGGCAGGGGCTACGAGCAGTACTTC
clone size: .; J gene: TRBJ1-4; V gene: TRBV19; D gene: .; CDR3 protein: CASSINEKLFF; CDR3 DNA: TGTGCCAGTAGTATAAATGAAAAACTGTTTTTT
clone size: few; J gene: TRBJ1-3; V gene: TRBV10-1; D gene: .; CDR3 protein: CASSTGNTIYF; CDR3 DNA: TGCGCCAGCAGTACAGGAAACACCATATATTTT
clone size: .; J gene: TRBJ2-2; V gene: TRBV11-2; D gene: TRBD2; CDR3 protein: CASSLVASGGVTGELFF; CDR3 DNA: TGTGCCAGCAGCTTAGTGGCTAGCGGGGGCGTCACCGGGGAGCTGTTTTTT
clone size: once; J gene: TRBJ2-3; V gene: TRBV28; D gene: TRBD2; CDR3 protein: CASSFVGGASDTQYF; CDR3 DNA: TGTGCCAGCAGTTTCGTCGGGGGGGCGTCAGATACGCAGTATTTT
clone size: .; J gene: TRBJ2-1; V gene: TRBV5-1; D gene: .; CDR3 protein: CASSLGSGSYNEQFF; CDR3 DNA: TGCGCCAGCAGCTTGGGATCAGGCTCCTACAATGAGCAGTTCTTC
clone size: .; J gene: TRBJ2-7; V gene: TRBV28; D gene: .; CDR3 protein: CASSLQGRGYEQYF; CDR3 DNA: TGTGCCAGCAGTTTACAGGGAAGGGGCTACGAGCAGTACTTC